What follows describes a single T cell receptor beta chain. In the original processing: By means of reference gene primer amplification, nucleated cell counts were estimated. Assay: immunoSEQ multiplex PCR; the TCRdb copy retains only in-frame clones and omits some. For V, J and clone size, that table is used; D and trimming come from the DNA. The sample lists fewer than 30,000 clones; approximately 85% were seen once. CDR1 and CDR2 (germline): KGHDR, SFDVKD. CDR3 size: 19 residues. After removal of 2 bases from V and 1 base from J, the junction contained 9 bases not matched to a gene. Followed longitudinally, the Seattle patients had been enrolled during active infection. This sample stems from a study of blood T cell repertoires in COVID-19. Study at large: PBMCs, B-cell-depleted T cells, or T cells provided the cDNA or gDNA that made up the material.

The sequence derives from a woman of 80 years or more with COVID-19, enrolled during active disease. V usage is TRBV24-1 and J usage is TRBJ2-2; TRBD1 agrees at 10 bases. Material for sequencing was peripheral blood. CDR3 in amino acids: CATSDSVDWDRGNTGELFF. As DNA, the CDR3 is TGTGCCACCAGTGATTCGGTCGATTGGGACAGGGGGAACACCGGGGAGCTGTTTTTT.